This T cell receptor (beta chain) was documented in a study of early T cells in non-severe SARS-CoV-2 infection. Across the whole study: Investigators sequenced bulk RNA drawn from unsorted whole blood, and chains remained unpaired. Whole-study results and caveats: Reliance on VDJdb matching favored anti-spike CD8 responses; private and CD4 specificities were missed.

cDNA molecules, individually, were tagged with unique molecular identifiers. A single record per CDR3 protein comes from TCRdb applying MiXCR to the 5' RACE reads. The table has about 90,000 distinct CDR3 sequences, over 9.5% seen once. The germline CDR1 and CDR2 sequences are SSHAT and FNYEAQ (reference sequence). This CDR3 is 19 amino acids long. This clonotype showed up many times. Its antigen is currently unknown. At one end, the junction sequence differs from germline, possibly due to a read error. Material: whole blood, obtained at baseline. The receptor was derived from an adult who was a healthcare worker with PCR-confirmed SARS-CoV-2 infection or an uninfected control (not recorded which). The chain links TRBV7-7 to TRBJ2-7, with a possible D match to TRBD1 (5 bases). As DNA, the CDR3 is TGTGCTAGCAGCTTAGTAGGGGTCGCCTTCTCACACCCCCCCTACGAGCAGTACTTC. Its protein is CASSLVGVAFSHPPYEQYF.